This TCR beta chain was identified during a study of T cells in Graves' hyperthyroidism and ophthalmopathy. General study results and limits: Among clonotypes expanded in thyroid above 0.001, most were also found in blood. By a 13 V-J model, ophthalmopathy was set apart from stable hyperthyroidism.

Graves' hyperthyroidism without ophthalmopathy progression within 18 months was termed stable. The hyperthyroidism patients had all been newly diagnosed, and their disease duration was under 2 months. Their ages ranged from 18 to 65 years. In its sample, this clonotype was seen many times. Its antigen is unknown. The V end lost 2 bases, the J end lost 4 bases, and 15 bases lay between the germline ends. CDR3 length equals 16 residues. Germline CDR1 and CDR2: MDHEN and SYDVKM. It was RNA transcripts that yielded the amplified TCR beta CDR3 regions. Using the HTBI primer set, a first-round RT-PCR was run on the TCR CDR3. TCRdb called the multiplex PCR reads again in MiXCR, with one record for every CDR3 protein. The table has around 430,000 distinct CDR3 sequences, around 14% seen once.

The chain joins TRBV28 to TRBJ1-5; no definite D call. This clonotype was obtained from a woman aged 25 to 39 with Graves' hyperthyroidism. Sequencing was done on a sample of blood. In DNA, the CDR3 is TGTGCCAGCAGTTTACCGCGCCTCAGGACGAATCAGCCCCAGCATTTT. This codes for CASSLPRLRTNQPQHF.